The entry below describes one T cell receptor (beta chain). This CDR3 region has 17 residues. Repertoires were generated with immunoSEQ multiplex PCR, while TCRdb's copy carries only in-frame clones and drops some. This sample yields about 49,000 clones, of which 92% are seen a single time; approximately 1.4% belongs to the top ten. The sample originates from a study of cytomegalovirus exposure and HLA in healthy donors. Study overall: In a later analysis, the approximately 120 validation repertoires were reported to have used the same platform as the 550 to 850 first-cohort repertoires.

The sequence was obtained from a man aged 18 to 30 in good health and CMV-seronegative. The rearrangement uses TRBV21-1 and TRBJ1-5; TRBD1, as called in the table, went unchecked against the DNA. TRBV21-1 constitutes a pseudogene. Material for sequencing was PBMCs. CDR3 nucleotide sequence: TGTGCCAGCAGCAACCCCGACAGAAACAATAGCAATCAGCCCCAGCATTTT. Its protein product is CASSNPDRNNSNQPQHF.